Here is one T cell receptor (beta chain) with its context. Sample barcodes and UMIs were carried by the TCR alpha and TCR beta cDNA libraries that 5'RACE generated with constant-segment primers. From the 5' RACE reads, TCRdb called clonotypes with MiXCR, one entry per CDR3 protein. Among about 110,000 distinct CDR3 sequences listed, around an eighth were seen once. This sample is drawn from a study of T-cell memory formation after mild COVID-19. The V gene's germline CDR1 is MDHEN and CDR2 SYDVKM. Between the trimmed V and J ends, which lost 6 bases and 3 bases, there was a span of 17 bases. The CDR3 covers 16 residues.

The source of this sequence is a man aged 18 to 30 who had mild COVID-19 (a few samples of this study predate the infection). Cell type and time point are not known. Material for sequencing was PBMCs or a T cell subset sorted from them (not recorded which). J is TRBJ2-2 and V is TRBV28; TRBD1 or TRBD2 may be the D gene (6 bases each). CDR3 in amino acids: CASRPVGGPDTGELFF. DNA for the CDR3: TGTGCCAGCAGGCCTGTCGGGGGCCCGGACACCGGGGAGCTGTTTTTT.